The rows below give T cell receptor beta chains drawn from one sample of a study of blood T cell repertoires in COVID-19. Profiled with immunoSEQ multiplex PCR; TCRdb holds only in-frame clones, not every one. The sample lists 200,000 or so clones, 80% to 90% occurring once. The source material was PBMCs or T cells enriched from blood (not recorded which). The receptors derive from a woman aged 18-30 years in a cohort exposed to, infected with or recovered from COVID-19 (not recorded which). The CDR3 runs from the conserved cysteine through the conserved F or W. A D gene is named only where the DNA matches it firmly. Not all rows give a size; the values are once, few, many and, for expanded clones, a class.

v_gene	d_gene	abundance	j_gene	CDR3nt	CDR3aa
TRBV3-1/TRBV3-2	TRBD2	.	TRBJ2-7	TGTGCCAGCAGCCAAGCCGTGGGAGGGAGTGTGGTGCAGTACTTC	CASSQAVGGSVVQYF
TRBV7-3	TRBD1	.	TRBJ1-1	TGTGCCAGCAGCTCTACAGGGGAGGCTGAAGCTTTCTTT	CASSSTGEAEAFF
TRBV7-9	.	.	TRBJ2-1	TGTGCCAGCAGCTCTAGGTGGACAAGCTACAATGAGCAGTTCTTC	CASSSRWTSYNEQFF
TRBV3-1/TRBV3-2	.	.	TRBJ1-1	TGTGCCAGCAGCCAAGATCAGGGGTCCTCCGCTTTCTTT	CASSQDQGSSAFF
TRBV13	TRBD2	.	TRBJ2-5	TGTGCCAGCAGCTTAGGTCAGAAAGCGGGAGATGGAGAGACCCAGTACTTC	CASSLGQKAGDGETQYF
TRBV4-1	.	.	TRBJ1-6	TGCGCCAGCAGCCGAGAACCCCAGGGGAGGGGCAATTCACCCCTCCACTTT	CASSREPQGRGNSPLHF
TRBV10-3	TRBD2	.	TRBJ2-5	TGTGCCATCAGTGTTTCTAGCGGGAAGGGGACCCAGTACTTC	CAISVSSGKGTQYF
TRBV29-1	.	.	TRBJ1-2	TGCAGCGTTCCTCGCAGGGGTAATTATGGCTACACCTTC	CSVPRRGNYGYTF
TRBV7-2	TRBD1	.	TRBJ1-2	TGTGCCAGCAGCGCGACGGGACAGGGATATAACTATGGCTACACCTTC	CASSATGQGYNYGYTF
TRBV6-1	TRBD1	.	TRBJ1-5	TGTGCCAGCAGTGAAAGGCTCAGGGGGGCTTATAGCAATCAGCCCCAGCATTTT	CASSERLRGAYSNQPQHF
TRBV2	.	.	TRBJ2-1	TGTGCCAGCAGTGAGCAAGGGAGTGAGCAGTTCTTC	CASSEQGSEQFF
TRBV5-1	.	once	TRBJ2-2	TGCGCCAGCAGCGCTCAGGGGCCGAACACCGGGGAGCTGTTTTTT	CASSAQGPNTGELFF
TRBV25-1	TRBD1	.	TRBJ2-1	TGTGCCAGCAGTGAATCTCCGGGACAGCCCTACAATGAGCAGTTCTTC	CASSESPGQPYNEQFF
TRBV9	TRBD2	once	TRBJ2-1	TGTGCCAGCAGCGAGCGAGCGGGGTGGGACAATGAGCAGTTCTTC	CASSERAGWDNEQFF
TRBV29-1	TRBD1	.	TRBJ1-1	TGCAGCGTTCTTACAGGGGGCACTGAAGCTTTCTTT	CSVLTGGTEAFF
TRBV19	TRBD2	.	TRBJ2-1	TGTGCCAGTGGGAACCTAGGGGCGGGGGACTCCTACAATGAGCAGTTCTTC	CASGNLGAGDSYNEQFF
TRBV2	.	.	TRBJ1-1	TGTGCCAGCAGTGATGAGTTGAACACTGAAGCTTTCTTT	CASSDELNTEAFF
TRBV20-1	.	.	TRBJ1-2	TGCAGTGCTAGTCCGGTTCAGGGTGGTGGCTACACCTTC	CSASPVQGGGYTF
TRBV3-1/TRBV3-2	.	.	TRBJ2-1	TGTGCCAGCAGCTCCCGGTCTTTGGGGAGCTCCTACAATGAGCAGTTCTTC	CASSSRSLGSSYNEQFF
TRBV7-2	.	.	TRBJ2-1	TGTGCCAGCAGCTCGGACCCAGGGGGGAATGAGCAGTTCTTC	CASSSDPGGNEQFF
TRBV29-1	.	.	TRBJ1-4	TGCAGCACGAGGCGGGAAACTAATGAAAAACTGTTTTTT	CSTRRETNEKLFF
TRBV12-3/TRBV12-4	.	many	TRBJ2-3	TGTGCCAGCAGGGACTTTGCGGGGCAGTATTTT	CASRDFAGQYF
TRBV7-7	.	.	TRBJ2-1	TGTGCTAGCAGCTTAGGTACAGCCGAGAATGAGCAGTTCTTC	CASSLGTAENEQFF
TRBV6-5	.	.	TRBJ2-2	TGTGCCAGCAGTTACGGTTCGGGGAACACCGGGGAGCTGTTTTTT	CASSYGSGNTGELFF
TRBV10-2	.	few	TRBJ1-4	TGCGCCAGCAGTGGAAGTCGTACCGAGTGGGAAAAACTGTTTTTT	CASSGSRTEWEKLFF
TRBV7-9	TRBD2	.	TRBJ2-1	TGTGCCAGCAGCGCAAAGCCCGGGACTAGTCACAATGAGCAGTTCTTC	CASSAKPGTSHNEQFF
TRBV24-1	.	.	TRBJ1-1	TGTGCCACCAGTGATTCCGCCCGGGTCGGGGGAAGGGTTGAAGCTTTCTTT	CATSDSARVGGRVEAFF
TRBV2	TRBD2	.	TRBJ2-1	TGTGCCAGCAGTGCGAGGGAGAGCGGGAGGGGGTATGAGCAGTTCTTC	CASSARESGRGYEQFF
TRBV23-1	.	.	TRBJ2-3	TGCGCCAGCAGTCATTGCGTTAGCACAGATACGCAGTATTTT	CASSHCVSTDTQYF
TRBV6-5	.	.	TRBJ2-1	TGTGCCAGCAGTTACCGGCCGGGGGTCAATGAGCAGTTCTTC	CASSYRPGVNEQFF
TRBV9	.	.	TRBJ2-7	TGTGCCAGCAGCCCTGGGACTCGCTATTACGAGCAGTACTTC	CASSPGTRYYEQYF
TRBV2	TRBD1	.	TRBJ2-1	TGTGCCAGCGGTTTGGGGACAGGGCCCTACAATGAGCAGTTCTTC	CASGLGTGPYNEQFF
TRBV18	.	.	TRBJ1-1	TGTGCCAGCTCGTACGGGGGGAACACTGAAGCTTTCTTT	CASSYGGNTEAFF
TRBV28	.	.	TRBJ1-2	TGTGCCAGCACCTTCCGGGGGGCTGACGGCTACACCTTC	CASTFRGADGYTF
TRBV11-3	TRBD1	.	TRBJ1-2	TGTGCCAGCAGCTTAGGAGGGACAGTCCCCTATGGCTACACCTTC	CASSLGGTVPYGYTF
TRBV27	.	.	TRBJ1-2	TGTGCCAGCAGTCCTGACCGGACAGCTAACTATGGCTACACCTTC	CASSPDRTANYGYTF
TRBV6-1	.	.	TRBJ2-7	TGTGCCAGCAGTGAAACAAAGCAGACACTGGGCTACGAGCAGTACTTC	CASSETKQTLGYEQYF
TRBV23-1	.	.	TRBJ1-1	TGCGCCAGCAGCTCCATCAGACAGGCGTTGAACACTGAAGCTTTCTTT	CASSSIRQALNTEAFF
TRBV14	.	.	TRBJ2-5	TGTGCCAGCAGCCAAGAGCGGGCGGGACCAGAGACCCAGTACTTC	CASSQERAGPETQYF
TRBV6-1	.	.	TRBJ1-2	TGTGCCAGCAGTGAAGAACGAGGGTATGGCTACACCTTC	CASSEERGYGYTF
TRBV11-2	.	few	TRBJ1-4	TGTGCCAGCAGCTTTCGGACAGCAACTAATGAAAAACTGTTTTTT	CASSFRTATNEKLFF
TRBV12-3/TRBV12-4	.	.	TRBJ2-7	TGTGCCAGCAGTTTAGCTGAGGGCTACGAGCAGTACTTC	CASSLAEGYEQYF
TRBV19	.	.	TRBJ1-1	TGTGCCAGTACCCTGGCCATGCTGAACACTGAAGCTTTCTTT	CASTLAMLNTEAFF
TRBV6-5	.	.	TRBJ2-1	TGTGCCAGCAGTTACTCTCGGGTGCAGTTCTTC	CASSYSRVQFF
TRBV7-7	.	once	TRBJ2-1	TGTGCTAGCAGCCGGGACTTCTACAATGAGCAGTTCTTC	CASSRDFYNEQFF